These 27 T cell receptor beta chains originate from one sample sequenced in a study of PD-1 blockade in classical Hodgkin lymphoma. Repertoires were generated with immunoSEQ multiplex PCR, while TCRdb's copy carries only in-frame clones and drops some. The repertoire consists of 25,000 to 35,000 clones, with 60% to 85% occurring once and the leading ten covering roughly 3.5%. In every patient, relapse followed autologous stem cell transplantation, while exposure to brentuximab vedotin differed. Sequencing was performed on peripheral blood mononuclear cells (PBMCs), taken before the second cycle of nivolumab. All receptors come from a human donor with classical Hodgkin lymphoma.

This chain joins TRBV5-1 and TRBJ1-6, with D unclear. V gave up 1 base and J gave up 6 bases, with 8 bases separating them. The germline gives CDR1 SGHRS, CDR2 YFSETQ. The CDR3 totals 14 residues. This CDR3 is CASSLWGANSPLHF. CDR3 bases: TGCGCCAGCAGCTTGTGGGGTGCTAATTCACCCCTCCACTTT. Full variable domain (missing parts from reference TRBV5-1 and TRBJ1-6): KAGVTQTPRYLIKTRGQQVTLSCSPISGHRSVSWYQQTPGQGLQFLFEYFSETQRNKGNFPGRFSGRQFSNSRSEMNVSTLELGDSALYLCASSLWGANSPLHFGNGTRLTVT.

V usage is TRBV9 and J usage is TRBJ2-1; TRBD2 aligns across 9 bases. The CDR3 is 16 amino acids. Germline assignment: CDR1 SGDLS and CDR2 YYNGEE. V lost 5 bases and J lost 3; bases outside the gene matches: 9. This CDR3 is CASSPRERGVYNEQFF. The CDR3 region has the DNA TGTGCCAGCAGTCCCCGAGAGCGGGGGGTCTACAATGAGCAGTTCTTC.

The chain employs TRBV2 and TRBJ2-1; no clear D. This CDR3 is 16 amino acids long. Between the trimmed V and J ends, which lost 4 bases and 0 bases, there was a span of 13 bases. The germline gives CDR1 SNHLY, CDR2 FYNNEI. CDR3 protein: CASSVSTDSSYNEQFF. CDR3 nucleotides: TGTGCCAGCAGTGTTTCTACAGATAGCTCCTACAATGAGCAGTTCTTC.

The V call is TRBV19, the J call TRBJ1-3; D ambiguous. The CDR3 totals 16 residues. Germline-derived CDR1 and CDR2 are LNHDA and SQIVND (reference sequence). The V gene lost 5 bases and the J gene lost 2 bases, with 16 bases spanning the gap. The DNA for the CDR3 is TGTGCCAGTAGTTACCCTGCCGGGCCCACTGGAAACACCATATATTTT. Translation: CASSYPAGPTGNTIYF.

This clone was observed once. The chain couples TRBV7-6 to TRBJ1-2; 7 bases line up with TRBD1. The germline V gene has CDR1 SGHVS and CDR2 FNYEAQ. The ends lost 2 bases at V and 8 bases at J; junction bases unmatched: 8. The CDR3 consists of 14 residues. The DNA for the CDR3 is TGTGCCAGCAGCTTATCCGAGGGGGCTGACGGCTACACCTTC. Amino acids: CASSLSEGADGYTF. The whole variable domain, remainder taken from reference TRBV7-6 and TRBJ1-2, is GAGVSQSPRYKVTKRGQDVALRCDPISGHVSLYWYRQALGQGPEFLTYFNYEAQQDKSGLPNDRFSAERPEGSISTLTIQRTEQRDSAMYRCASSLSEGADGYTFGSGTRLTVV.

The V call is TRBV5-6, the J call TRBJ1-2, with D uncertain. Trimming pared 1 base from V and 7 bases from J, leaving 14 bases between. The length of the CDR3 is 14 residues. Germline V gene lookup returns CDR1 SGHDT and CDR2 YYEEEE. The CDR3 reads CASSLMSGGGGYTF. The CDR3 bases are TGTGCCAGCAGCTTGATGTCAGGAGGTGGTGGCTACACCTTC.

This rearrangement joins TRBV5-4 to TRBJ1-1, with TRBD1 identical over 9 bases. V lost 6 bases and J lost 1; bases outside the gene matches: 10. CDR3 length: 16 residues. Germline V CDR1 and CDR2: SGHNT, YYREEE (reference sequence). The CDR3: CASTTDRGRQNTEAFF. DNA of the CDR3: TGTGCCAGCACAACGGACAGGGGACGACAGAACACTGAAGCTTTCTTT.

J is TRBJ1-2 and V is TRBV2; tentative D call: TRBD1 (6 bases). This CDR3 has 14 amino acids. Germline CDR1 is SNHLY and CDR2 is FYNNEI. V was cut by 2 bases and J by 2 bases, with 9 bases left in between. The DNA for the CDR3 is TGTGCCAGCAGTGAAACGGGGGGCAACTATGGCTACACCTTC. Translation: CASSETGGNYGYTF.

This clone has more than one count but fewer than ten. The chain combines TRBV18 with TRBJ1-1; D gene uncertain. With 0 bases removed from V and 1 base from J, the gap between germline ends came to 9 bases. CDR3 length: 15 residues. From germline, CDR1 is KGHSH and CDR2 LQKENI. Here the CDR3 reads CASSPPAGGNTEAFF. CDR3 DNA sequence: TGTGCCAGCTCACCACCGGCAGGAGGGAACACTGAAGCTTTCTTT.

The chain uses TRBV5-1 and TRBJ1-6, with 8 bases matching TRBD1. After removal of 2 bases from V and 3 bases from J, the junction contained 4 bases not matched to a gene. Germline V gene sequence: CDR1 SGHRS, CDR2 YFSETQ. The CDR3 contains 16 residues. CDR3 residues: CASSFQQGDYNSPLHF. CDR3 coding DNA: TGCGCCAGCAGCTTTCAACAGGGGGACTATAATTCACCCCTCCACTTT.

The V call is TRBV5-1, the J call TRBJ2-5, with TRBD2 matching 13 bases. The germline V gene encodes CDR1 SGHRS and CDR2 YFSETQ. V lost 6 bases and J lost 2; bases outside the gene matches: 4. This CDR3 contains 15 residues. CDR3 coding DNA: TGCGCCAGCACTGGGACTAGCGGGGAACAAGAGACCCAGTACTTC. It specifies CASTGTSGEQETQYF.

The chain has TRBV13 and TRBJ2-1; D remains ambiguous. Trimming removed 1 base from V and 6 bases from J, with 10 bases in between. This CDR3 region has 14 residues. The germline V gene has CDR1 PRHDT and CDR2 FYEKMQ (reference sequence). DNA of the CDR3: TGTGCCAGCAGCTTAGTTCGTGGGTTCAATGAGCAGTTCTTC. It is translated as CASSLVRGFNEQFF. Full variable domain (outside the CDR3, taken from reference TRBV13 and TRBJ2-1): AAGVIQSPRHLIKEKRETATLKCYPIPRHDTVYWYQQGPGQDPQFLISFYEKMQSDKGSIPDRFSAQQFSDYHSELNMSSLELGDSALYFCASSLVRGFNEQFFGPGTRLTVL.

The chain links TRBV9 to TRBJ2-7; D might be TRBD1 (6 bases). Trimming cost V 0 bases and J 2 bases, with 9 bases left between them. The CDR3 contains 14 residues. Per germline, CDR1 SGDLS and CDR2 YYNGEE. CDR3 loop: CASSVGGQTYEQYF. Here the CDR3 DNA reads TGTGCCAGCAGCGTAGGAGGACAGACCTACGAGCAGTACTTC.

This chain links TRBV29-1 with TRBJ2-7, with TRBD1 matching over 10 bases. J lost 5 bases, V lost 4 bases, and 5 bases had no gene match. The CDR3 runs 13 residues. The germline gives CDR1 SQVTM, CDR2 ANQGSEA. The DNA of the CDR3 is TGCAGCGTTGGGGACAGGGGTATCCACGAGCAGTACTTC. It yields the protein CSVGDRGIHEQYF.

V is TRBV14 and J is TRBJ2-5; weak D call: TRBD1 (6 bases). The ends were cut back, 5 bases at V and 5 bases at J, with 12 bases in the middle. Germline loops: CDR1 SGHDN, CDR2 FVKESK. The length of the CDR3 is 13 residues. CDR3 residues: CASSTQGWETQYF. The CDR3 DNA reads as TGTGCCAGCAGCACACAGGGTTGGGAGACCCAGTACTTC.

CDR3 DNA sequence: TGTGCCAGCAGCCTCCGATTCGGACGAGGAGGGAGCAATGAGCAGTTCTTC. Its translation is CASSLRFGRGGSNEQFF. The chain carries TRBV11-3 and TRBJ2-1; tentatively, D is TRBD2 (6 bases). V shed 5 bases and J shed 6 bases, with 23 bases lying between them. CDR1 is SGHNT, CDR2 YENEEA, per germline. This CDR3 is 17 amino acids long.

This sequence joins TRBV30 and TRBJ1-2, with TRBD1 matching 9 bases. After removal of 2 bases from V and 6 bases from J, the junction contained 13 bases not matched to a gene. CDR3 length: 16 residues. Germline V gene data show CDR1 as GTSNPN and CDR2 as SVGIG (reference sequence). The DNA of the CDR3 is TGTGCCTGGAGTTCCGGGACAGGGTCCGGACGGGATGGCTACACCTTC. Encoded protein: CAWSSGTGSGRDGYTF.

A single count supports this clone. This chain joins TRBV5-6 and TRBJ2-7, with no clear D. Germline V gives CDR1 SGHDT, CDR2 YYEEEE. The CDR3 length is 14 residues. V lost 0 bases and J lost 5, with 12 bases in between. CDR3 nucleotides: TGTGCCAGCAGCTTGGGCGCCAATTTCGACGAGCAGTACTTC. This encodes CASSLGANFDEQYF.

A few counts support this clone. The chain recombines TRBV2 with TRBJ1-1; no firm D call. The germline V gene encodes CDR1 SNHLY and CDR2 FYNNEI. The V end was cut by 7 bases, the J end by 8 bases, with 8 bases between. The CDR3 loop spans 10 amino acids. The CDR3 DNA reads TGTGCCAGCACCGCGGGAGAAGCTTTCTTT. It is translated as CASTAGEAFF.

V is TRBV5-1 and J is TRBJ1-1; 7 bases match TRBD1. Germline V CDR1 and CDR2: SGHRS, YFSETQ. CDR3 size: 13 residues. The trim removed 2 bases at V and 7 bases at J, leaving 5 bases unmatched. The CDR3 DNA is TGCGCCAGCAGCTTAGAGGGGGCCGGTGAAGCTTTCTTT. Translated, it gives CASSLEGAGEAFF.

This clone has only one observation. J is TRBJ1-2 and V is TRBV27; no definite D call. Germline assignment: CDR1 MNHEY and CDR2 SMNVEV (reference sequence). Deletions cut 5 bases from V and 2 bases from J, with 12 bases between. This CDR3 has 14 amino acids. For the CDR3, the DNA is TGTGCCAGCAGTATCCGGCGAGGAAACTATGGCTACACCTTC. Translated, it gives CASSIRRGNYGYTF.

The chain links TRBV28 to TRBJ2-2; D is perhaps TRBD1 (5 bases). The CDR3 length is 13 residues. Looked up from germline, CDR1 is MDHEN and CDR2 is SYDVKM. The ends were cut back, 6 bases at V and 5 bases at J, with 10 bases in the middle. In DNA, the CDR3 is TGTGCCAGCAGCAATAAGGGGACCGGGGAGCTGTTTTTT. Its translation: CASSNKGTGELFF.

This chain connects TRBV2 to TRBJ2-5, with D perhaps TRBD2 (6 bases). Matching the DNA end better, TRBJ2-7 makes the J call doubtful. CDR3 length: 15 residues. Germline V gene lookup returns CDR1 SNHLY and CDR2 FYNNEI. This chain's CDR3 is CASSELGTADIEQYF. DNA for the CDR3: TGTGCCAGCAGTGAACTAGGGACTGCGGATATCGAGCAGTACTTC.

The CDR3 coding sequence is TGTGCCATCAGCCCCGACACCTTGGGCCCCCAGCATTTT. It is translated as CAISPDTLGPQHF. The rearrangement links TRBV10-3 to TRBJ1-5; D is unresolved. Germline CDR1 and CDR2: ENHRY and SYGVKD. V was clipped by 6 bases and J by 10 bases, with 16 bases between them. The CDR3 is made up of 13 amino acids.

The chain joins TRBV6-5 to TRBJ2-3, with D possibly being TRBD1 (5 bases). Germline CDR1 and CDR2: MNHEY and SVGAGI. V lost 4 bases to trimming and J lost 4 bases, with 12 bases between them. This CDR3 spans 14 amino acids. CDR3 loop: CASSSSGPADTQYF. DNA for the CDR3: TGTGCCAGCAGTTCCTCAGGGCCCGCAGATACGCAGTATTTT.

This clone appeared a single time. The chain links TRBV15 to TRBJ1-1; 8 positions match TRBD1. The CDR3 consists of 15 residues. V shed 0 bases and J 3 bases; nucleotides not matched to a gene: 3. Germline lookup yields CDR1 LNHNV and CDR2 YYDKDF (reference sequence). CDR3 region: CATSRDLDRDTEAFF. The CDR3 nucleotides are TGTGCCACCAGCAGAGATCTGGACAGGGACACTGAAGCTTTCTTT.

This clone showed up just a few times. The chain is built from TRBV4-3 and TRBJ2-1; D possibly corresponds to TRBD1 (5 bases). CDR1 is LGHNA and CDR2 is YSLEER in the germline V gene. The CDR3 spans 14 residues. Trimming removed 2 bases at V and 3 bases at J, with 8 bases between. The CDR3 reads CASSQTGYYNEQFF. CDR3 sequence (DNA): TGCGCCAGCAGCCAAACAGGCTACTACAATGAGCAGTTCTTC.